The clone carrying this T cell receptor beta chain was detected a few times. Its antigen is unknown. The data are from a study of identical twins. Findings and caveats of the study: For cord blood, abundant beta clonotypes had fewer insertions, unlike memory repertoires, which showed none.

Each donor was a healthy Caucasian. The CDR3 runs to 18 residues. Germline trimming cut 3 bases from V and 3 bases from J; bases unmatched to any gene: 11. Germline V CDR1 and CDR2: SGDLS, YYNGEE. Each CDR3 protein is one row after TCRdb ran MiXCR on the 5' RACE reads. The data contain about 330,000 distinct CDR3 sequences, roughly an eighth of them singletons. These data also formed part of another study, on yellow fever vaccine responses in identical twins.

The chain links TRBV9 to TRBJ2-1; 11 bases fit TRBD2. Sequenced: CD8+ T cells sorted from blood. This sequence originates from a young woman in good health. CDR3 residues: CASSGGTRTSGFYNEQFF. The CDR3, as DNA: TGTGCCAGCAGCGGAGGAACTAGGACTAGCGGGTTCTACAATGAGCAGTTCTTC.